This entry lists 5 T cell receptor beta chains sequenced from one sample in a study of response to subunit inactivated influenza vaccine. TCRdb reprocessed the RT-PCR reads with MiXCR, giving one entry per CDR3 protein. The table shows 600,000 to 850,000 distinct CDR3 sequences, with approximately 15% occurring only once. Sequencing was performed on PBMCs from blood, taken approximately 15 days before vaccination. These receptors all stem from a man aged 45 to 65 who received an inactivated influenza vaccine.

J is TRBJ2-2 and V is TRBV6-2 or TRBV6-3; D is unresolved. Germline V gene lookup returns CDR1 MNHEY and CDR2 SVGEGT. This CDR3 comprises 14 residues. Trimming removed 4 bases at V and 4 bases at J, with 10 bases between. For the CDR3, the DNA is TGTGCCAGCAGTTGGGTCCCGGGCACCGGGGAGCTGTTTTTT. As protein: CASSWVPGTGELFF.

The genes are TRBV12-3 or TRBV12-4 and TRBJ2-5; the D is unclear. This CDR3 has 15 amino acids. Trimming removed 3 bases from V and 2 bases from J, with 13 bases in between. DNA of the CDR3: TGTGCCAGCAGTTTTCGTCGGAGCCTACAAGAGACCCAGTACTTC. It encodes CASSFRRSLQETQYF.

The chain couples TRBV29-1 to TRBJ2-7; no firm D call. The V end was cut by 5 bases, the J end by 0 bases, with 11 bases between. This CDR3 has 13 residues. Germline lookup yields CDR1 SQVTM and CDR2 ANQGSEA. The CDR3 loop is CSVTGRFSYEQYF. The CDR3 DNA is TGCAGCGTTACCGGGCGTTTCTCCTACGAGCAGTACTTC.

There are many counts of this clonotype. The CDR3 bases are TGTGCCAGCAGTTTACAGTTGAGATACGAGCAGTACTTC. Translation gives CASSLQLRYEQYF. The chain uses TRBV12-3 or TRBV12-4 and TRBJ2-7; D ambiguous. V lost 2 bases and J 4 bases, leaving 9 bases between the germline ends. This CDR3 contains 13 residues.

The gene calls are TRBV7-8 and TRBJ2-1, with 15 bases fitting TRBD2. The J segment lost 7 bases and the V segment lost 5 bases, leaving 12 bases of the junction unmatched. The CDR3 consists of 18 residues. CDR1 and CDR2 (germline): SGHVS, FQNEAQ. CDR3 sequence reads: CASSTVSGTSGRSNEQFF. CDR3 nucleotide sequence: TGTGCCAGCAGCACCGTCTCCGGGACTAGCGGGAGGAGTAATGAGCAGTTCTTC.